The TCR beta chain under discussion was sequenced for a study of shared clonotypes between healthy human individuals. Study-level findings and limits: Despite large depth, rarefaction showed incomplete sorted-subset sequencing. Generation of non-shared clonotypes was less probable than generation of clonotypes shared by all four donors.

Each donor was a Caucasian adult residing in Nashville, Tennessee. As regards this clone: What it binds is not known.

Produced via immunoSEQ multiplex PCR; TCRdb's table is partial and in-frame only. The sample lists roughly 400,000 clones; 95% to 97% were seen once. The sequence was obtained from a man aged 25-45 years in good health. Material: memory CD8+ T cells sorted from blood. As to subset: CD45RO+ cells pooled with CCR7-negative TemRA cells.

This CDR3 is CASSRGQGRFNEQFF. The CDR3 bases are TGTGCCAGCAGCCGTGGACAGGGGCGCTTCAATGAGCAGTTCTTC. This chain links TRBV5-6 with TRBJ2-1, with 9 nucleotides matching TRBD1. The CDR3 covers 15 residues. CDR1 is SGHDT, CDR2 YYEEEE, per germline. J gave up 6 bases and V 4 bases, and 8 bases lay outside the gene matches.